Listed here are 10 T cell receptor beta chains from one sample, sequenced in a study of blood T cell repertoires in COVID-19. Using immunoSEQ multiplex PCR, the repertoire was profiled, and TCRdb retains in-frame clones only, with some absent. The table lists 300,000 to 400,000 clones, about nine tenths of them singletons. The material sequenced was peripheral blood. These receptors came from a man aged 25-40 years with COVID-19, enrolled during active disease.

This rearrangement joins TRBV5-7 to TRBJ1-2; 8 positions match TRBD1. TRBV5-7 is sorted into the ORF group, with uncertain function. The CDR3 length is 14 residues. With 0 bases clipped from V and 4 bases from J, the junction kept 2 bases outside the gene matches. In DNA form, the CDR3 reads TGTGCCAGCAGCTTGGGGGGACAGGTCTATGGCTACACCTTC. This translates into CASSLGGQVYGYTF.

Here the CDR3 DNA reads TGCAGTGCTAGTAGGGGGGAGCAGTTCTTC. Its translation is CSASRGEQFF. The rearrangement links TRBV20-1 to TRBJ2-1; D may be TRBD1 (6 bases). CDR1 is DFQATT, CDR2 SNEGSKA, per germline (reference sequence). V lost 3 bases, J lost 10 bases, and 7 bases lay in between. CDR3 length: 10 residues.

A few counts support this clone. This sequence joins TRBV6-5 and TRBJ1-6; tentative D call: TRBD1 (6 bases). Germline V gene lookup returns CDR1 MNHEY and CDR2 SVGAGI. This CDR3 is 15 amino acids long. Trimming stripped 4 bases from V and 7 bases from J, with 14 bases between. This CDR3 is CASSWQGQGNSPLHF. The CDR3, as DNA: TGTGCCAGCAGTTGGCAGGGACAAGGCAATTCACCCCTCCACTTT.

This clone was observed once. The chain couples TRBV28 to TRBJ1-4; D gene uncertain. Germline CDR1 and CDR2: MDHEN and SYDVKM. V shed 4 bases and J shed 5 bases, with 5 bases lying between them. The CDR3 covers 12 residues. The DNA of the CDR3 is TGTGCCAGCAGTTCCGGGAATGAAAAACTGTTTTTT. The encoded protein is CASSSGNEKLFF.

This chain joins TRBV15 and TRBJ1-1; a weak D match, TRBD1 (5 bases). The germline V and J ends were trimmed by 0 bases and 2 bases, with 16 bases remaining between them. The length of the CDR3 is 17 residues. CDR1 LNHNV and CDR2 YYDKDF come from the germline V gene (reference sequence). CDR3 sequence (DNA): TGTGCCACCAGCAGAGATTCTACAATAACAGGTAACACTGAAGCTTTCTTT. Translation: CATSRDSTITGNTEAFF.

The chain carries TRBV2 and TRBJ2-3, with TRBD2 matching over 11 bases. V was pared by 6 bases and J by 3 bases, with 17 bases of the junction left unmatched. This CDR3 is 19 amino acids long. Germline V gene lookup returns CDR1 SNHLY and CDR2 FYNNEI. CDR3 DNA: TGTGCCAGCAGGCTGTATACAACTAGCGGGAGAAGGAGAACAGATACGCAGTATTTT. It is translated as CASRLYTTSGRRRTDTQYF.

The rearrangement links TRBV2 to TRBJ1-1; 7 nucleotides line up with TRBD1. The CDR3 length is 14 residues. Germline trimming cut 8 bases from V and 4 bases from J; bases unmatched to any gene: 10. Germline V lookup: CDR1 SNHLY, CDR2 FYNNEI. The CDR3: CASFHDREVTEAFF. DNA for the CDR3: TGTGCCAGCTTTCATGACAGGGAGGTCACTGAAGCTTTCTTT. The whole variable domain, remainder taken from reference TRBV2 and TRBJ1-1, is EPEVTQTPSHQVTQMGQEVILRCVPISNHLYFYWYRQILGQKVEFLVSFYNNEISEKSEIFDDQFSVERPDGSNFTLKIRSTKLEDSAMYFCASFHDREVTEAFFGQGTRLTVV.

The chain uses TRBV6-5 and TRBJ2-3; tentatively, D is TRBD1 (5 bases). Germline V lookup: CDR1 MNHEY, CDR2 SVGAGI. The CDR3 has 13 amino acids. V was clipped by 6 bases and J by 4 bases, with 11 bases between them. The CDR3 here is CASRSTGSDTQYF. In nucleotides, the CDR3 is TGTGCCAGCAGAAGCACAGGATCAGATACGCAGTATTTT.

This clone was seen only a few times. The V gene is TRBV24-1, the J gene TRBJ2-1; 9 positions agree with TRBD2. V lost 7 bases to trimming and J lost 8 bases; unmatched junction nucleotides: 8. This CDR3 region has 14 residues. CDR1 and CDR2 (germline): KGHDR, SFDVKD. This CDR3 reads CATSARGGGHEQFF. The CDR3 DNA is TGTGCCACCAGCGCGCGGGGGGGCGGGCATGAGCAGTTCTTC.

This clone was observed once. The chain has TRBV19 and TRBJ2-5; D may be TRBD2 (6 bases). This CDR3 has 14 residues. The V gene lost 5 bases and the J gene lost 5 bases, with 15 bases spanning the gap. Per germline, CDR1 LNHDA and CDR2 SQIVND (reference sequence). The CDR3 DNA sequence: TGTGCCAGTAGTCCACGGGGGTATTTGGAGACCCAGTACTTC. This codes for CASSPRGYLETQYF.